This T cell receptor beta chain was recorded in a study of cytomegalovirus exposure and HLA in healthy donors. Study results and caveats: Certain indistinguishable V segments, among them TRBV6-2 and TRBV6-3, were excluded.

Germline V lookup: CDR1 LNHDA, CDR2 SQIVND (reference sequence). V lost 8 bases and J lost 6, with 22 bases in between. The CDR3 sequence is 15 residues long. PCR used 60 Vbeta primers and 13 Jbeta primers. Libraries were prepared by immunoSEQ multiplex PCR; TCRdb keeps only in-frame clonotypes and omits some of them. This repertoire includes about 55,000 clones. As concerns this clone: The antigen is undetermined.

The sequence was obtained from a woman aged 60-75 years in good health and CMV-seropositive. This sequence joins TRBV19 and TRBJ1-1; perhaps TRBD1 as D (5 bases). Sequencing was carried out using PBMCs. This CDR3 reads CASSTGGPGNSEAFF. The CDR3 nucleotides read TGTGCCAGTTCGACCGGGGGTCCTGGTAACTCTGAAGCTTTCTTT.